The rows below give T cell receptor beta chains drawn from one sample of a study of technical replicates of blood from a few donors. Measured with immunoSEQ multiplex PCR; TCRdb has only the in-frame clones, and not every one. In the table there are tens of thousands of clones, 89% of which are singletons. The sequencing sample was made of T cells isolated from PBMCs. The source of these receptors is a human donor in good health. CDR3s include the opening cysteine and the closing phenylalanine or tryptophan. A D gene is named only where the DNA matches it firmly. Clone size is shown for a subset of rows, as once, few, many or a class of expanded clone.

clone_size	v_call	j_call	d_call	cdr3_nt	cdr3_aa
-	TRBV27	TRBJ2-1	TRBD2	TGTGCCAGCAGTTATAGCGGGTCAAAAGGACGGGAGCAGTTCTTC	CASSYSGSKGREQFF
once	TRBV6-4	TRBJ2-3	-	TGTGCCAGCAGTGACTCTGTCGGAGGGACGCAGTATTTT	CASSDSVGGTQYF
-	TRBV7-6	TRBJ2-7	-	TGTGCCAGCAGCTTAGTATCTAGTGGCGAGCAGTACTTC	CASSLVSSGEQYF
-	TRBV9	TRBJ2-7	TRBD2	TGTGCCAGCAGCGGAGGGACTAGCGGACTCTACGAGCAGTACTTC	CASSGGTSGLYEQYF
-	TRBV5-1	TRBJ2-7	TRBD2	TGCGCCAGCAGCCGAACGGGGCGGGAGGGCACCTACGAGCAGTACTTC	CASSRTGREGTYEQYF
-	TRBV7-9	TRBJ2-1	-	TGTGCCAGCAGCTCCCGCATAATGAGCTACAATGAGCAGTTCTTC	CASSSRIMSYNEQFF
-	TRBV13	TRBJ1-1	-	TGTGCCAGCAGCTTAATTGGAGGTGGTCTGAACACTGAAGCTTTCTTT	CASSLIGGGLNTEAFF
-	TRBV28	TRBJ1-5	-	TGTGCCAGCAGTCCAGATAGCAATCAGCCCCAGCATTTT	CASSPDSNQPQHF
-	TRBV2	TRBJ2-5	TRBD2	TGTGCCAGCATCCTGGGACTAGCTTCAGAGACCCAGTACTTC	CASILGLASETQYF
-	TRBV4-3	TRBJ2-7	-	TGCGCCAGCAGCCCCCGGGCGGGAAAGTTCTACGAGCAGTACTTC	CASSPRAGKFYEQYF
-	TRBV6-1	TRBJ2-1	-	TGTGCCAGCAGTGAACACAGGGCACTCGCAAATGAGCAGTTCTTC	CASSEHRALANEQFF
-	TRBV5-6	TRBJ2-2	-	TGTGCCAGCAGCTTGGGACGGGATAGATTCACCGGGGAGCTGTTTTTT	CASSLGRDRFTGELFF
-	TRBV19	TRBJ1-2	TRBD1	TGTGCCAGTAGCCCTGACAGGGACTATGGCTACACCTTC	CASSPDRDYGYTF
-	TRBV5-1	TRBJ1-3	TRBD1	TGCGCCAGCAGCTTGGAACAGGGGCGGAATCGAAACACCATATATTTT	CASSLEQGRNRNTIYF
-	TRBV5-1	TRBJ1-3	TRBD1	TGCGCCAGCAGCCCGGGACAGAGGGATGGAAACACCATATATTTT	CASSPGQRDGNTIYF
-	TRBV19	TRBJ2-7	TRBD1	TGTGCCAGTAGTTCGTACCGGGACAGGTCCTACGAGCAGTACTTC	CASSSYRDRSYEQYF
-	TRBV25-1	TRBJ2-1	TRBD2	TGTGCCAGCAGTGATTCCCTAGCGGCGTACTACAATGAGCAGTTCTTC	CASSDSLAAYYNEQFF
few	TRBV10-1	TRBJ1-5	-	TGCGCCAGCAGTGAGTCTCTCGATCAGCCCCAGCATTTT	CASSESLDQPQHF
-	TRBV6-6	TRBJ1-1	TRBD1	TGTGCCAGCAAACCCATAACTGGACAGGGAGGCACTGAAGCTTTCTTT	CASKPITGQGGTEAFF
-	TRBV4-2	TRBJ2-1	TRBD2	TGTGCCAGCAGGCGGGAGTTGTCCTACAATGAGCAGTTCTTC	CASRRELSYNEQFF
-	TRBV9	TRBJ2-3	TRBD2	TGTGCCAGCAGCCTCGTCAAACACGATAGCGGGAGAGGGACAGATACGCAGTATTTT	CASSLVKHDSGRGTDTQYF
-	TRBV5-6	TRBJ2-7	-	TGTGCCAGCAGCCTGGGTTGGACAGAGAAAGAATACGAGCAGTACTTC	CASSLGWTEKEYEQYF
-	TRBV5-1	TRBJ2-5	-	TGCGCCAGCAGCTTGGTTCAGGGTTTAGGAGAGACCCAGTACTTC	CASSLVQGLGETQYF
-	TRBV9	TRBJ2-1	-	TGTGCCAGCAGCGTAGTAGAAAATGAGCAGTTCTTC	CASSVVENEQFF
-	TRBV5-1	TRBJ2-7	-	TGCGCCAGTGCAGGGTATGAATACGAGCAGTACTTC	CASAGYEYEQYF
-	TRBV15	TRBJ2-7	TRBD2	TGTGCCACCAGCGGGACTAGCCCGAACTATGGATACGAGCAGTACTTC	CATSGTSPNYGYEQYF
-	TRBV10-3	TRBJ1-2	-	TGTGCCATCCGGGTCAGGGCAATGGATGGCTACACCTTC	CAIRVRAMDGYTF
-	TRBV29-1	TRBJ2-1	-	TGCAGCGTTGGTTATCCCGAATTGAGGTATGAGCAGTTCTTC	CSVGYPELRYEQFF
-	TRBV9	TRBJ2-5	-	TGTGCCAGCAGCGAGGACTTCAGTGAGACCCAGTACTTC	CASSEDFSETQYF
-	TRBV6-5	TRBJ2-5	-	TGTGCCAGCAACGCGGATTTGTACCAAGAGACCCAGTACTTC	CASNADLYQETQYF
-	TRBV6-5	TRBJ1-3	-	TGTGCCAGCAGTTCTACGGTCTCTGGAAACACCATATATTTT	CASSSTVSGNTIYF
few	TRBV5-6	TRBJ2-6	-	TGTGCCAGCAGATTCCAGGGTGGTGGGGCCAACGTCCTGACTTTC	CASRFQGGGANVLTF
once	TRBV11-3	TRBJ1-1	-	TGTGCCAGCAGCCCCAGGGTACCGATGAACACTGAAGCTTTCTTT	CASSPRVPMNTEAFF
-	TRBV29-1	TRBJ2-7	TRBD2	TGCAGCGCTGTAGCGGGAGGGCCGTACGAGCAGTACTTC	CSAVAGGPYEQYF
-	TRBV5-4	TRBJ2-3	-	TGTGCCAGCAGTTTAGATCCCCCGGATACGCAGTATTTT	CASSLDPPDTQYF
-	TRBV2	TRBJ1-2	-	TGTGCCAGCCTCCTGGTCGAGGGCTCCTATGGCTACACCTTC	CASLLVEGSYGYTF
-	TRBV28	TRBJ2-3	-	TGTGCCAGCAGCCGGGGGGATACGCAGTATTTT	CASSRGDTQYF
-	TRBV25-1	TRBJ1-2	-	TGTGCCAGCAGAAGATCCCAGGGAGGAGGTGGCTACACCTTC	CASRRSQGGGGYTF
few	TRBV10-3	TRBJ1-1	-	TGTGCCATCAGTGTTCGAAAACAGGGAACTGAAGCTTTCTTT	CAISVRKQGTEAFF
-	TRBV9	TRBJ2-6	TRBD2	TGTGCCAGTCGGGGAGGGGCAATGGGCTCTGGGGCCAACGTCCTGACTTTC	CASRGGAMGSGANVLTF
-	TRBV4-1	TRBJ1-3	-	TGCGCCAGCAGCCCCTGGACAGAAGCTGGAAACACCATATATTTT	CASSPWTEAGNTIYF
-	TRBV5-8	TRBJ2-6	-	TGTGCCAGCAGCGCCGGGTCCTCTGGGGCCAACGTCCTGACTTTC	CASSAGSSGANVLTF
-	TRBV2	TRBJ2-7	TRBD1	TGTGCCAGCAGTCGGGACAGGTTCTACGAGCAGTACTTC	CASSRDRFYEQYF
-	TRBV27	TRBJ2-1	TRBD2	TGTGCCAGCAGTTTAGGCGGGGGGTGGCTCTTC	CASSLGGGWLF
once	TRBV4-1	TRBJ2-7	-	TGCGCCAGCAGCCAAGAGACTGGCACCTACGAGCAGTACTTC	CASSQETGTYEQYF
-	TRBV7-2	TRBJ1-2	TRBD1	TGTGCCAGCAGAACAGGGGAGGGCTACACCTTC	CASRTGEGYTF
once	TRBV27	TRBJ2-5	TRBD1	TGTGCCAGCAGTATGAGACAGGGGGCTGAGACCCAGTACTTC	CASSMRQGAETQYF
-	TRBV7-3	TRBJ2-5	-	TGTGCCAGCAGCCCAGGGATCAGTATAACTCAAGAGACCCAGTACTTC	CASSPGISITQETQYF
few	TRBV5-1	TRBJ2-1	-	TGCGCCAGCAGCTTGGTGGCGGACAATGAGCAGTTCTTC	CASSLVADNEQFF
-	TRBV5-1	TRBJ1-1	TRBD1	TGCGCCAGCAGCCCCCGGGACAGGAACACTGAAGCTTTCTTT	CASSPRDRNTEAFF
once	TRBV7-8	TRBJ2-5	TRBD2	TGTGCCAGCAGCTTGGGAGGGTTTCAGACCCAGTACTTC	CASSLGGFQTQYF
-	TRBV7-2	TRBJ2-1	-	TGTGCCAGCAGCTTATCCACCTACAGTTACAATGAGCAGTTCTTC	CASSLSTYSYNEQFF
-	TRBV27	TRBJ1-4	-	TGTGCCAGCAGTTTACGGACGGCAGGGCTTAATGAAAAACTGTTTTTT	CASSLRTAGLNEKLFF
-	TRBV7-9	TRBJ2-7	-	TGTGCCAGCAGCCTCCGCTACTACGAGCAGTACTTC	CASSLRYYEQYF
-	TRBV5-3	TRBJ2-1	TRBD2	TGTGCCAGAAGCTTGGGCAATCACGGGACTAGAGGATACAATGAGCAGTTCTTC	CARSLGNHGTRGYNEQFF